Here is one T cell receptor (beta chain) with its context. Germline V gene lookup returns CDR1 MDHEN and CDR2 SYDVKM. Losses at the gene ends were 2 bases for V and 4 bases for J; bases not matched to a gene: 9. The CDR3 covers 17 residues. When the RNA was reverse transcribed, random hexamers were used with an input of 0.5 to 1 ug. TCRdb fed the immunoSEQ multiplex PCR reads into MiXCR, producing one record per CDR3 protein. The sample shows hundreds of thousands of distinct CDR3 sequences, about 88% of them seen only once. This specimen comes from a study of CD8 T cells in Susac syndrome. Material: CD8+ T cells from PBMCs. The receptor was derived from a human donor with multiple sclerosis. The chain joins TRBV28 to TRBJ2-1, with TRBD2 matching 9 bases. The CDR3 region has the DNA TGTGCCAGCAGTTTACCTTCTCAGCGGGAGGATTACAATGAGCAGTTCTTC. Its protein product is CASSLPSQREDYNEQFF.